This entry features one T cell receptor (beta chain) sequence. These data are taken from a study of blood T cell repertoires in COVID-19. On the study more broadly: PBMCs, B-cell-depleted T cells, or T cells were the source of the cDNA or gDNA that made up the material.

Methods used by the authors: Reference gene primer amplification in the assay estimated nucleated cell counts. TCRdb's table, derived via immunoSEQ multiplex PCR, lists solely in-frame clones and lacks some. That table supplies the V and J calls and clone size; D and trimming were determined from the DNA. The table has about 120,000 clones, 75% to 90% seen once; the top ten hold approximately 4.2%. V shed 6 bases, J shed 7 bases, and the junction held 13 bases outside the gene matches. The CDR3 is made up of 15 amino acids. Germline CDR1 LNHDA, CDR2 SQIVND (reference sequence). V is TRBV19 and J is TRBJ2-5; TRBD1 matches at 8 bases. The source is a man aged 40-49 years with acute or convalescent COVID-19. Sequenced sample: peripheral blood. The CDR3 here is CASSVRTGQGGTQYF. CDR3 in DNA: TGTGCCAGTAGCGTCAGGACAGGGCAAGGGGGGACCCAGTACTTC.